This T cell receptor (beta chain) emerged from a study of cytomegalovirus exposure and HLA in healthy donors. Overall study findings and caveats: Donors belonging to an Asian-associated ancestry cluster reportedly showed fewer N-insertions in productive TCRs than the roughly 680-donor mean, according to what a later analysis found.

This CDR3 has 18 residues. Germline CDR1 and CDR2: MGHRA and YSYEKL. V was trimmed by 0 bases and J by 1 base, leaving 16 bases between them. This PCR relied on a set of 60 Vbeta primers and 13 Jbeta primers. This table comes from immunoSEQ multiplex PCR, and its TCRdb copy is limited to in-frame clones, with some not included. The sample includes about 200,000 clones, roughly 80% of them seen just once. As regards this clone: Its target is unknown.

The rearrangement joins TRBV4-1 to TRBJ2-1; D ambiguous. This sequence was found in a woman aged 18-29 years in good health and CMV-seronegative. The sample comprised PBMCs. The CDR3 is CASSQEARGGTSYNEQFF. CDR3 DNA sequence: TGCGCCAGCAGCCAAGAGGCTAGAGGCGGAACGTCCTACAATGAGCAGTTCTTC.